Sequencing of this TCR beta chain was carried out in a study of blood T cell repertoires in COVID-19. The repertoire was sequenced with immunoSEQ multiplex PCR; TCRdb's copy has only in-frame clones and lacks some. The sample has some 100,000 clones; about 90% are singletons. The CDR3 is 19 amino acids. Germline V CDR1 and CDR2: MRHNA, SNTAGT. After removal of 1 base from V and 0 bases from J, the junction contained 12 bases not matched to a gene. Sample: peripheral blood. The V gene is TRBV6-4, the J gene TRBJ2-5, with 9 positions matching TRBD2. The TCR sequence derives from a woman between 65 and 79 years old with acute or convalescent COVID-19. The CDR3 loop reads CASSDCPGTSRPYQETQYF. In DNA, the CDR3 is TGTGCCAGCAGTGACTGTCCCGGGACTAGCAGACCGTACCAAGAGACCCAGTACTTC.